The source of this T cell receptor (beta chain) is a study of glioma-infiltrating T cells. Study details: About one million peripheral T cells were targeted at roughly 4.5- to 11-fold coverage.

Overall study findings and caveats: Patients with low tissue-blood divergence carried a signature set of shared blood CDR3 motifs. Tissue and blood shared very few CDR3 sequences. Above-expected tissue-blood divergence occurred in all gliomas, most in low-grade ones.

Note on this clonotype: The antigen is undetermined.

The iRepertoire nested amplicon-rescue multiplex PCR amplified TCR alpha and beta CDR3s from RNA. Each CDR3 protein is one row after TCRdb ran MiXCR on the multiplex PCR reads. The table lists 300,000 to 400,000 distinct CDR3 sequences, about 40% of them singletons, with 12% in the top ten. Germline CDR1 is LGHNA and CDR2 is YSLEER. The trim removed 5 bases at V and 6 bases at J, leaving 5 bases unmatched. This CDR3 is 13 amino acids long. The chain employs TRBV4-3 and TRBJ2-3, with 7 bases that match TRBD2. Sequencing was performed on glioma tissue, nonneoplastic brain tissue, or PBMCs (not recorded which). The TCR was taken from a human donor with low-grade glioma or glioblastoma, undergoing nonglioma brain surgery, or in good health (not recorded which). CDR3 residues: CASSGREFDTQYF. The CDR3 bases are TGCGCCAGCAGCGGGCGGGAGTTCGATACGCAGTATTTT.